Listed below are T cell receptor beta chains from one sample, sequenced in a study of blood T cell repertoires in COVID-19. This table comes from immunoSEQ multiplex PCR, and its TCRdb copy is limited to in-frame clones, with some not included. The sample shows under 200,000 clones, approximately 90% of them seen only once. The sample comprised peripheral blood. The receptors shown here come from a man aged 55 to 69 with active or convalescent COVID-19. Each CDR3 is given with its conserved first and last residue. A D gene is named only where the DNA matches it firmly. Clone size is shown for a subset of rows, as once, few, many or a class of expanded clone.

J gene: TRBJ1-4
clone size: -
D gene: -
V gene: TRBV5-1
CDR3 DNA: TGCGCCAGCAGCTTGTCGGAGACGGGAGGAGGAGAAAAACTGTTTTTT
CDR3 protein: CASSLSETGGGEKLFF

J gene: TRBJ2-5
clone size: -
D gene: TRBD2
V gene: TRBV10-3
CDR3 DNA: TGTGCCATCAGTGAGGGCCGCGGGGGACTCCAAGAGACCCAGTACTTC
CDR3 protein: CAISEGRGGLQETQYF

J gene: TRBJ2-7
clone size: -
D gene: TRBD1
V gene: TRBV11-2
CDR3 DNA: TGTGCCAGCAAGGCAGGGGGCGCGTACGAGCAGTACTTC
CDR3 protein: CASKAGGAYEQYF

J gene: TRBJ1-2
clone size: -
D gene: -
V gene: TRBV6-1
CDR3 DNA: TGTGCCAGCAGTGACGGAGACGGATACGGGGGCTACACCTTC
CDR3 protein: CASSDGDGYGGYTF

J gene: TRBJ2-3
clone size: -
D gene: TRBD1
V gene: TRBV24-1
CDR3 DNA: TGTGCCACCAGTGATACGGGACAGAGCACAGATACGCAGTATTTT
CDR3 protein: CATSDTGQSTDTQYF

J gene: TRBJ2-2
clone size: -
D gene: -
V gene: TRBV5-1
CDR3 DNA: TGCGCCAGCAGCTCGGGTCCGAACACCGGGGAGCTGTTTTTT
CDR3 protein: CASSSGPNTGELFF

J gene: TRBJ1-1
clone size: -
D gene: TRBD1
V gene: TRBV5-1
CDR3 DNA: TGCGCCAGCAGCTTAAAAACAGGGGGCGCGGACACTGAAGCTTTCTTT
CDR3 protein: CASSLKTGGADTEAFF

J gene: TRBJ1-2
clone size: -
D gene: -
V gene: TRBV5-1
CDR3 DNA: TGCGCCAGCAGCGCAATGTGGGGGGATGGCTACACCTTC
CDR3 protein: CASSAMWGDGYTF

J gene: TRBJ2-3
clone size: -
D gene: TRBD2
V gene: TRBV5-1
CDR3 DNA: TGCGCCAGCAGCTTGAGGCTAGTTAGCGGGGGCCGCACAGATACGCAGTATTTT
CDR3 protein: CASSLRLVSGGRTDTQYF

J gene: TRBJ2-7
clone size: -
D gene: TRBD1
V gene: TRBV7-6
CDR3 DNA: TGTGCCAGCAGCCCCGGACAGGGCTACGAGCAGTACTTC
CDR3 protein: CASSPGQGYEQYF

J gene: TRBJ2-7
clone size: -
D gene: -
V gene: TRBV27
CDR3 DNA: TGTGCCAGCAGTTCCCGACAGTACTACGAGCAGTACTTC
CDR3 protein: CASSSRQYYEQYF

J gene: TRBJ2-5
clone size: -
D gene: TRBD1
V gene: TRBV5-1
CDR3 DNA: TGCGCCAGCAGCTTGGGACAGGGCGGGGAGACCCAGTACTTC
CDR3 protein: CASSLGQGGETQYF

J gene: TRBJ2-1
clone size: few
D gene: TRBD2
V gene: TRBV5-4
CDR3 DNA: TGTGCCAGCAGCTTGTCGCTAGCGGGAGACAATGAGCAGTTCTTC
CDR3 protein: CASSLSLAGDNEQFF

J gene: TRBJ2-3
clone size: -
D gene: TRBD2
V gene: TRBV11-3
CDR3 DNA: TGTGCCAGCAGCCCGACTAGCGGGGGAACAGATACGCAGTATTTT
CDR3 protein: CASSPTSGGTDTQYF

J gene: TRBJ2-2
clone size: -
D gene: -
V gene: TRBV5-6
CDR3 DNA: TGTGCCAGCAGCTTGGTAGGGGCTAGGGACACCGGGGAGCTGTTTTTT
CDR3 protein: CASSLVGARDTGELFF

J gene: TRBJ2-5
clone size: -
D gene: TRBD1
V gene: TRBV2
CDR3 DNA: TGTGCCAGCGGGACAGTACCTCAAGAGACCCAGTACTTC
CDR3 protein: CASGTVPQETQYF

J gene: TRBJ1-1
clone size: -
D gene: -
V gene: TRBV29-1
CDR3 DNA: TGCAGCGTTGAAGATGGGGCCCTAACAGCTTTCTTT
CDR3 protein: CSVEDGALTAFF

J gene: TRBJ2-1
clone size: -
D gene: TRBD1
V gene: TRBV6-6
CDR3 DNA: TGTGCCAGCAGTTACTCCGACAGGGAAGATAACGATGAGCAGTTCTTC
CDR3 protein: CASSYSDREDNDEQFF

J gene: TRBJ2-2
clone size: -
D gene: -
V gene: TRBV4-2
CDR3 DNA: TGTGCCAGCAGCATTGGACTTACACCCAGCGGGGAGCTGTTTTTT
CDR3 protein: CASSIGLTPSGELFF

J gene: TRBJ1-2
clone size: -
D gene: TRBD1
V gene: TRBV29-1
CDR3 DNA: TGCAGCGTTCTACAGGGGACCTATGGCTACACCTTC
CDR3 protein: CSVLQGTYGYTF

J gene: TRBJ1-1
clone size: -
D gene: -
V gene: TRBV19
CDR3 DNA: TGTGCCAGTAGTTCCGGACAGAGCACTGAAGCTTTCTTT
CDR3 protein: CASSSGQSTEAFF

J gene: TRBJ2-1
clone size: -
D gene: TRBD1
V gene: TRBV29-1
CDR3 DNA: TGCAGCGTTGGACAGGGGACCTACAATGAGCAGTTCTTC
CDR3 protein: CSVGQGTYNEQFF

J gene: TRBJ1-4
clone size: -
D gene: -
V gene: TRBV6-5
CDR3 DNA: TGTGCCAGCAGTAAGTGGGGCACCCGTGTTGAAAAACTGTTTTTT
CDR3 protein: CASSKWGTRVEKLFF

J gene: TRBJ1-2
clone size: -
D gene: -
V gene: TRBV3-1/TRBV3-2
CDR3 DNA: TGTGCCAGCAGCCCTCATAACAGGCCTCGAGGCTATGGCTACACCTTC
CDR3 protein: CASSPHNRPRGYGYTF

J gene: TRBJ2-1
clone size: -
D gene: TRBD2
V gene: TRBV9
CDR3 DNA: TGTGCCAGCAGCCCAGGACTAGCGGGTTCCTACAATGAGCAGTTCTTC
CDR3 protein: CASSPGLAGSYNEQFF

J gene: TRBJ2-1
clone size: -
D gene: -
V gene: TRBV5-4
CDR3 DNA: TGTGCCAGCAGCTTGGGCCCAGGGGTTTTTAGCTCCTACAATGAGCAGTTCTTC
CDR3 protein: CASSLGPGVFSSYNEQFF

J gene: TRBJ2-5
clone size: -
D gene: TRBD2
V gene: TRBV6-2/TRBV6-3
CDR3 DNA: TGTGCCAGCAGTTACGGGTTACTAGCGGGGATGGGTAAAGAGACCCAGTACTTC
CDR3 protein: CASSYGLLAGMGKETQYF

J gene: TRBJ1-2
clone size: -
D gene: -
V gene: TRBV12-3/TRBV12-4
CDR3 DNA: TGTGCCAGCAGTTTAGCGCTAACCTATGGCTACACCTTC
CDR3 protein: CASSLALTYGYTF

J gene: TRBJ1-4
clone size: -
D gene: TRBD1
V gene: TRBV5-1
CDR3 DNA: TGCGCCAGCAGCGTGCCGACAGGGGGCAAGGAGGAAAAACTGTTTTTT
CDR3 protein: CASSVPTGGKEEKLFF

J gene: TRBJ2-5
clone size: -
D gene: TRBD2
V gene: TRBV7-2
CDR3 DNA: TGTGCCAGCAGCTTAGCACGAAGAGGGCGGGGGGGAATTCTGGAGACCCAGTACTTC
CDR3 protein: CASSLARRGRGGILETQYF

J gene: TRBJ1-1
clone size: -
D gene: -
V gene: TRBV2
CDR3 DNA: TGTGCCAGCAGTCCCAATCCCGCAGGGTCCCCTGAAGCTTTCTTT
CDR3 protein: CASSPNPAGSPEAFF

J gene: TRBJ2-4
clone size: -
D gene: -
V gene: TRBV5-1
CDR3 DNA: TGCGCCAGCAGCTGGGGCGGGGTAGCCAAAAACATTCAGTACTTC
CDR3 protein: CASSWGGVAKNIQYF